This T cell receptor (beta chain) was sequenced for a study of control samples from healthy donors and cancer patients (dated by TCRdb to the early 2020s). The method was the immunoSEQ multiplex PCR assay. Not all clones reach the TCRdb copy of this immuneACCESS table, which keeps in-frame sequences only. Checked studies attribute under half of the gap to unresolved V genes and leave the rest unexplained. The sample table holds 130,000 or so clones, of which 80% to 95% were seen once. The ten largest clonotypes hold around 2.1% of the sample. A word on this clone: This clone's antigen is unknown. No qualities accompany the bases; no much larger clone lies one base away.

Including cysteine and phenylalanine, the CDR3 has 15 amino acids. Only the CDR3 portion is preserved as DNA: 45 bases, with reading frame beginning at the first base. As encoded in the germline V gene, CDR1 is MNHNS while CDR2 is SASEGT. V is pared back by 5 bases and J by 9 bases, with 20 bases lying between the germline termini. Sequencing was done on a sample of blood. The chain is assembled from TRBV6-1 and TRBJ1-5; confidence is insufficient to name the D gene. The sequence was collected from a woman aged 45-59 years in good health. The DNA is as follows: TGTGCCAGCAGTTCCAACGCCGGAGACCTGCGGCCCCAGCATTTT. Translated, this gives CASSSNAGDLRPQHF.